These T cell receptor beta chains were read from a single sample in a study of cytomegalovirus exposure and HLA in healthy donors. Generated by immunoSEQ multiplex PCR, the TCRdb table keeps only in-frame clones and is missing some. The sample gives roughly 150,000 clones, about 80% of which show up once; 5.5% to 6% is in the top ten. Sequencing was done on a sample of PBMCs. The receptors were gathered from a man younger than 45 in good health and CMV-seropositive. Each CDR3 is given with its conserved first and last residue. The D gene is left open where the match is weak. Some rows have no size entry. The others give once, few or many, or a class for an expanded clone.

d_gene: NA
len: 15
abundance: NA
j_gene: TRBJ1-1
v_gene: TRBV21-1
CDR3aa: CASSKAGSSGTEAFF
CDR3nt: TGTGCCAGCAGCAAAGCCGGGAGCTCGGGGACTGAAGCTTTCTTT

d_gene: TRBD1
len: 13
abundance: NA
j_gene: TRBJ1-2
v_gene: TRBV28
CDR3aa: CASVRQGPYGYTF
CDR3nt: TGTGCCAGCGTTAGACAGGGGCCTTATGGCTACACCTTC

d_gene: NA
len: 13
abundance: NA
j_gene: TRBJ2-7
v_gene: TRBV28
CDR3aa: CASRIGQTYEQYF
CDR3nt: TGTGCCAGCAGAATAGGACAGACCTACGAGCAGTACTTC

d_gene: NA
len: 13
abundance: NA
j_gene: TRBJ2-7
v_gene: TRBV12-5
CDR3aa: CASGTLGFYEQYF
CDR3nt: TGTGCTAGTGGAACCTTGGGCTTCTACGAGCAGTACTTC

d_gene: NA
len: 14
abundance: NA
j_gene: TRBJ1-1
v_gene: TRBV6-1
CDR3aa: CASSPGSSNTEAFF
CDR3nt: TGTGCCAGCAGCCCAGGGTCCTCGAACACTGAAGCTTTCTTT

d_gene: NA
len: 15
abundance: NA
j_gene: TRBJ1-6
v_gene: TRBV19
CDR3aa: CASSLQGVLGSPLHF
CDR3nt: TGTGCCAGTAGTCTACAGGGCGTTCTAGGATCACCCCTCCACTTT

d_gene: NA
len: 15
abundance: few
j_gene: TRBJ2-3
v_gene: TRBV4-1
CDR3aa: CASSQDNRPGDTQYF
CDR3nt: TGCGCCAGCAGCCAAGATAACAGGCCAGGAGATACGCAGTATTTT

d_gene: NA
len: 13
abundance: NA
j_gene: TRBJ1-1
v_gene: TRBV28
CDR3aa: CASSYTGNTEAFF
CDR3nt: TGTGCCAGCAGTTACACAGGGAACACTGAAGCTTTCTTT

d_gene: TRBD1
len: 13
abundance: NA
j_gene: TRBJ2-7
v_gene: TRBV27
CDR3aa: CASSSDRAYEQYF
CDR3nt: TGTGCCAGCAGTTCGGACAGGGCCTACGAGCAGTACTTC

d_gene: NA
len: 14
abundance: NA
j_gene: TRBJ2-7
v_gene: TRBV30
CDR3aa: CAWSPGQVTYEQYF
CDR3nt: TGTGCCTGGAGCCCGGGACAAGTCACCTACGAGCAGTACTTC

d_gene: NA
len: 15
abundance: NA
j_gene: TRBJ1-1
v_gene: TRBV28
CDR3aa: CASTPGTLLNTEAFF
CDR3nt: TGTGCCAGCACCCCCGGGACTTTATTGAACACTGAAGCTTTCTTT

d_gene: NA
len: 15
abundance: NA
j_gene: TRBJ2-2
v_gene: TRBV10-3
CDR3aa: CASSEIADTTGELFF
CDR3nt: TGTGCCAGCAGTGAGATAGCGGATACTACCGGGGAGCTGTTTTTT

d_gene: TRBD1
len: 13
abundance: NA
j_gene: TRBJ2-5
v_gene: TRBV5-1
CDR3aa: CASSNRQGETQYF
CDR3nt: TGCGCCAGCAGTAATAGACAGGGGGAGACCCAGTACTTC

d_gene: NA
len: 14
abundance: NA
j_gene: TRBJ2-5
v_gene: TRBV5-5
CDR3aa: CASSLAGVKETQYF
CDR3nt: TGTGCCAGCAGCTTGGCGGGGGTTAAGGAGACCCAGTACTTC

d_gene: NA
len: 15
abundance: NA
j_gene: TRBJ1-1
v_gene: TRBV6-5
CDR3aa: CASTEGGGSGTEAFF
CDR3nt: TGTGCCAGCACGGAGGGAGGAGGAAGTGGCACTGAAGCTTTCTTT

d_gene: TRBD1
len: 14
abundance: NA
j_gene: TRBJ1-6
v_gene: TRBV30
CDR3aa: CAWSVGPRGSPLHF
CDR3nt: TGTGCCTGGAGTGTAGGCCCCAGGGGGTCACCCCTCCACTTT

d_gene: NA
len: 14
abundance: NA
j_gene: TRBJ2-1
v_gene: TRBV19
CDR3aa: CAISRGGSYNEQFF
CDR3nt: TGTGCCATCTCAAGGGGCGGCTCCTACAATGAGCAGTTCTTC

d_gene: NA
len: 14
abundance: NA
j_gene: TRBJ2-5
v_gene: TRBV7-9
CDR3aa: CASSQTTGKETQYF
CDR3nt: TGTGCCAGCAGCCAGACCACAGGGAAAGAGACCCAGTACTTC

d_gene: NA
len: 15
abundance: NA
j_gene: TRBJ1-1
v_gene: TRBV15
CDR3aa: CATSRAGKGNTEAFF
CDR3nt: TGTGCCACCAGCAGAGCAGGTAAAGGGAACACTGAAGCTTTCTTT

d_gene: NA
len: 13
abundance: NA
j_gene: TRBJ2-7
v_gene: TRBV5-1
CDR3aa: CASSNTGTYEQYF
CDR3nt: TGCGCCAGCAGCAACACAGGGACCTACGAGCAGTACTTC

d_gene: TRBD2
len: 14
abundance: NA
j_gene: TRBJ2-2
v_gene: TRBV5-1
CDR3aa: CASSYNGGTGELFF
CDR3nt: TGCGCCAGCAGCTATAACGGGGGGACCGGGGAGCTGTTTTTT

d_gene: NA
len: 17
abundance: NA
j_gene: TRBJ1-6
v_gene: TRBV27
CDR3aa: CASSPSRASRSNSPLHF
CDR3nt: TGTGCCAGCAGTCCATCCAGGGCTAGTAGGTCCAATTCACCCCTCCACTTT

d_gene: NA
len: 14
abundance: NA
j_gene: TRBJ2-7
v_gene: TRBV29-1
CDR3aa: CSVRGGGVNYEQYF
CDR3nt: TGCAGCGTCCGAGGAGGGGGCGTGAACTACGAGCAGTACTTC